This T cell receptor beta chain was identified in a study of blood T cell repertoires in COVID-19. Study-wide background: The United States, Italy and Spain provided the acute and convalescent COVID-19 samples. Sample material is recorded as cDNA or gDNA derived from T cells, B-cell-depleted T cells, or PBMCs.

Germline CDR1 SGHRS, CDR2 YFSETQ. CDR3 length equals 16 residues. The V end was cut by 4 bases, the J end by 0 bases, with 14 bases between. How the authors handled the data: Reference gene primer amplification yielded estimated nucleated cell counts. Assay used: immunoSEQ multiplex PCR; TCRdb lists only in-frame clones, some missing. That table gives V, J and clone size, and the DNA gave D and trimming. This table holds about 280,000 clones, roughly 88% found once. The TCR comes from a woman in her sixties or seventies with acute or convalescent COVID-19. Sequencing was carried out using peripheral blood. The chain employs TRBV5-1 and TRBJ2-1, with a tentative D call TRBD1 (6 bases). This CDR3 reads CASSGGGSSSYNEQFF. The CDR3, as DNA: TGCGCCAGCAGCGGGGGCGGGTCCAGCTCCTACAATGAGCAGTTCTTC.